This T cell receptor (beta chain) is from a study of blood T cell repertoires in COVID-19. Study overall: Researchers got acute and convalescent COVID-19 samples from the United States, Italy and Spain. Nucleic acid was either cDNA or gDNA, and it came from T cells, B-cell-depleted T cells, or PBMCs.

Sequenced by immunoSEQ multiplex PCR; TCRdb stores in-frame clones only, minus some. This table holds 380,000 or so clones, roughly 90% found once. Enrolled through a virtual design, the participants were between about 18 and 89 years of age and came from under 25 US areas. Clinical history reported by participants formed the basis on which cohorts were assigned. J lost 0 bases, V lost 10 bases, and 17 bases had no gene match. Germline CDR1 is LNHDA and CDR2 is SQIVND (reference sequence). The CDR3 runs 19 residues. The receptor was derived from a woman in her thirties or forties with acute COVID-19. Sequencing was done on a sample of PBMCs or T cells enriched from blood (not recorded which). The chain joins TRBV19 to TRBJ2-3; 12 bases align to TRBD2. The DNA of the CDR3 is TGTGCCACTAGGAGGGCGACTAGCGGGGGCCCTACTAGCACAGATACGCAGTATTTT. It translates to CATRRATSGGPTSTDTQYF.